Presented here are 2 T cell receptor beta chains from one specimen sequenced in a study of regulatory T cells in long-lasting Graves disease. For TCR beta, libraries came from iRepertoire HTBI primers and Arm-PCR of CDR3 regions. TCRdb re-derived calls from the multiplex PCR reads in MiXCR, one entry per CDR3 protein. The repertoire holds a few hundred thousand distinct CDR3 sequences, roughly 20% seen once, with 25% to 30% in the top ten. The time point: persistent/refractory GD, antithyroid drugs over 5 years with positive TRAb. RNA from PBMCs was the source of the TCR library. Sequencing was performed on peripheral blood mononuclear cells (PBMCs), taken when the disease was refractory, from a patient treated with antithyroid drugs. The receptors were gathered from a woman between 40 and 50 years old with Graves disease.

For this clonotype: This may stem from a read error, because a much larger clone lies one nucleotide away. This chain uses TRBV28 with TRBJ1-3, with D maybe TRBD1 (6 bases). The V gene's germline CDR1 is MDHEN and CDR2 SYDVKM. Trimming removed 3 bases at V and 8 bases at J, with 17 bases between. This CDR3 is 15 amino acids long. CDR3: CASSFLDRLGDTIYF. The CDR3 region has the DNA TGTGCCAGCAGTTTCCTCGACAGGCTGGGAGACACCATATATTTT.

There are many counts of this clonotype. The J gene is TRBJ2-7, the V gene TRBV6-1; 11 nucleotides agree with TRBD2. The length of the CDR3 is 16 residues. Trimming cost V 4 bases and J 1 base; bases outside gene matches: 6. CDR1 is MNHNS, CDR2 SASEGT, per germline. Here the CDR3 reads CASSGMTSGNSYEQYF. CDR3 coding DNA: TGTGCCAGCAGTGGGATGACTAGCGGGAATTCCTACGAGCAGTACTTC.